This T cell receptor beta chain was profiled in a study of cytomegalovirus exposure and HLA in healthy donors. Study-wide results and caveats: The analysis excluded some indistinguishable V segments, including TRBV6-2 and TRBV6-3. TCR beta V segments were, for the most part, productive about 87% or about 30% of the time in an earlier analysis. CMV antigen specificity was confirmed in vitro for a few CMV-associated chains. CMV serostatus alone was available as immune exposure information.

The CDR3 covers 14 residues. V lost 5 bases and J lost 5, with 15 bases in between. CDR1 and CDR2 from the germline V gene are SGHVS and FQNEAQ. 60 Vbeta and 13 Jbeta primers were used in PCR. TCRdb's table, derived via immunoSEQ multiplex PCR, lists solely in-frame clones and lacks some. The table lists about 98,000 clones, under 80% of them singletons. Regarding this clone: Its cognate antigen is unknown.

This receptor was identified in a male donor in good health and CMV-seronegative. The V call is TRBV7-8, the J call TRBJ1-1; tentative D call: TRBD1 (5 bases). The sequencing input was PBMCs. This CDR3 is CASSHPGVGTEAFF. The CDR3 nucleotides read TGTGCCAGCAGCCACCCGGGGGTAGGAACTGAAGCTTTCTTT.